Listed below are T cell receptor beta chains from one sample, sequenced in a study of blood T cell repertoires in COVID-19. Libraries were prepared by immunoSEQ multiplex PCR; TCRdb keeps only in-frame clonotypes and omits some of them. Of 15,000 to 20,000 clones listed, about 85% are singletons. The sample was peripheral blood. Receptors were obtained from a human donor in a cohort sampled during active COVID-19. The CDR3 runs from the conserved cysteine through the conserved F or W. The D gene is left open where the match is weak. Rows may omit the clone size; those that give it use once, few, many or a size class.

TRBV5-1	TRBJ2-2	15	TRBD1	few	CASSLPGGEAGELFF	TGCGCCAGCAGCTTGCCAGGGGGCGAGGCCGGGGAGCTGTTTTTT
TRBV10-3	TRBJ2-4	15	TRBD2	-	CAISESGGAEDIQYF	TGTGCCATCAGTGAGTCCGGGGGGGCCGAAGACATTCAGTACTTC
TRBV2	TRBJ2-3	18	TRBD2	-	CASSKRTSGGISTDTQYF	TGTGCCAGCAGTAAGAGGACTAGCGGGGGAATCAGCACAGATACGCAGTATTTT
TRBV7-8	TRBJ1-2	15	TRBD1	-	CASSPRTGVHYGYTF	TGTGCCAGCAGCCCCCGGACAGGCGTCCACTATGGCTACACCTTC
TRBV27	TRBJ1-1	14	-	-	CASLPGSQNTEAFF	TGTGCCAGTCTGCCCGGGTCTCAAAACACTGAAGCTTTCTTT
TRBV10-3	TRBJ2-5	15	TRBD2	-	CAIKTQGLGDETQYF	TGTGCCATCAAAACGCAGGGACTAGGTGACGAGACCCAGTACTTC
TRBV30	TRBJ1-5	14	-	-	CACSHRGVVQPQHF	TGTGCCTGCTCCCATCGGGGGGTGGTGCAGCCCCAGCATTTT
TRBV5-6	TRBJ2-1	14	TRBD2	once	CASSLGLATNEQFF	TGTGCCAGCAGCCTGGGACTAGCGACGAATGAGCAGTTCTTC
TRBV6-4	TRBJ2-3	13	-	-	CASASGRGDTQYF	TGTGCCAGCGCCTCGGGTAGGGGGGATACGCAGTATTTT
TRBV4-2	TRBJ2-2	18	TRBD2	-	CASSLRLAGTTNTGELFF	TGTGCCAGCAGCCTCCGACTAGCGGGGACCACGAACACCGGGGAGCTGTTTTTT
TRBV4-3	TRBJ2-2	15	-	once	CASSYSTGVTGELFF	TGCGCCAGCAGCTATTCTACGGGGGTCACCGGGGAGCTGTTTTTT
TRBV9	TRBJ2-5	15	TRBD1	few	CASSVDGRGWETQYF	TGTGCCAGCAGCGTAGATGGCAGGGGGTGGGAGACCCAGTACTTC
TRBV28	TRBJ2-7	14	TRBD2	-	CASSPPPGGYEQYF	TGTGCCAGCAGTCCCCCCCCGGGGGGCTACGAGCAGTACTTC
TRBV2	TRBJ1-5	14	TRBD1	-	CASRQGAVRQPQHF	TGTGCCAGCCGACAGGGGGCTGTGCGTCAGCCCCAGCATTTT
TRBV30	TRBJ2-7	14	TRBD1	-	CASSKGQASYEQYF	TGTGCCTCCTCCAAGGGACAGGCCTCCTACGAGCAGTACTTC
TRBV7-2	TRBJ2-7	15	TRBD2	-	CASSPGGSAYYEQYF	TGTGCCAGCAGCCCCGGCGGGAGCGCTTACTACGAGCAGTACTTC
TRBV5-1	TRBJ1-4	15	TRBD1	once	CASSPDRGANEKLFF	TGCGCCAGCAGCCCGGACAGGGGGGCTAATGAAAAACTGTTTTTT
TRBV5-6	TRBJ2-7	14	-	-	CASVLRGPSYEQYF	TGTGCCAGCGTCCTCAGGGGACCGTCCTACGAGCAGTACTTC
TRBV6-5	TRBJ2-1	15	-	-	CASCPVGQGGGEQFF	TGTGCCAGCTGCCCGGTGGGGCAGGGGGGCGGTGAGCAGTTCTTC
TRBV6-5	TRBJ2-7	13	TRBD1	once	CASSYSTGREQYF	TGTGCCAGCAGTTACTCGACAGGGCGGGAGCAGTACTTC
TRBV2	TRBJ1-5	14	-	-	CASNWGRGNQPQHF	TGTGCCAGCAATTGGGGCAGGGGCAATCAGCCCCAGCATTTT
TRBV4-3	TRBJ1-1	13	TRBD1	-	CASSQEGQGEAFF	TGCGCCAGCAGCCAAGAGGGACAGGGTGAAGCTTTCTTT
TRBV7-3	TRBJ2-3	16	TRBD1	-	CASSSWTGEAVGTQYF	TGTGCCAGCAGCTCCTGGACAGGGGAGGCGGTGGGTACGCAGTATTTT
TRBV6-5	TRBJ1-1	15	-	once	CASSSNLEGRTEAFF	TGTGCCAGCAGCTCCAATCTGGAGGGAAGGACTGAAGCTTTCTTT
TRBV3-1/TRBV3-2	TRBJ2-5	14	-	-	CASSLDRGWETQYF	TGTGCCAGCAGCCTCGACCGGGGTTGGGAGACCCAGTACTTC
TRBV5-1	TRBJ2-7	15	TRBD1	-	CASATGGEGIYEQYF	TGCGCCAGCGCCACAGGGGGCGAAGGGATCTACGAGCAGTACTTC
TRBV6-1	TRBJ1-1	16	TRBD1	once	CASSAGTGDVNTEAFF	TGTGCCAGCAGTGCGGGGACAGGGGATGTGAACACTGAAGCTTTCTTT
TRBV11-2	TRBJ2-7	11	-	-	CASSTQREQYF	TGTGCCAGCAGCACCCAGCGCGAGCAGTACTTC
TRBV27	TRBJ2-7	13	TRBD1	-	CASSPVKSDRGRF	TGTGCCAGCAGTCCCGTAAAATCCGACAGGGGGCGGTTC
TRBV19	TRBJ2-7	14	TRBD1	-	CASSMSRGLDEQYF	TGTGCCAGTAGTATGTCCAGGGGGCTAGACGAGCAGTACTTC
TRBV2	TRBJ2-7	14	-	few	CASSSGSLSYEQYF	TGTGCCAGCAGTTCAGGGTCCCTCTCCTACGAGCAGTACTTC
TRBV19	TRBJ2-2	17	TRBD1	-	CATRTGRYPLYTGELFF	TGTGCCACCAGGACAGGGCGATACCCTCTCTACACCGGGGAGCTGTTTTTT
TRBV6-5	TRBJ1-1	14	TRBD1	-	CASTKTGSGTEAFF	TGTGCCAGCACCAAGACAGGGTCCGGCACTGAAGCTTTCTTT
TRBV3-1/TRBV3-2	TRBJ2-2	11	-	-	CASTSAGELFF	TGTGCCAGCACCTCTGCCGGGGAGCTGTTTTTT
TRBV6-5	TRBJ1-1	15	-	few	CASSQPGQQGQGAFF	TGTGCCAGCAGTCAACCGGGACAACAGGGCCAAGGGGCTTTCTTT
TRBV5-8	TRBJ2-4	11	-	-	CASSLVGGQIF	TGTGCCAGCAGCTTGGTCGGGGGACAGATCTTC
TRBV12-5	TRBJ2-2	17	TRBD2	-	CASGFERGGPGTGELFF	TGTGCTAGTGGTTTTGAGCGGGGGGGCCCCGGCACCGGGGAGCTGTTTTTT
TRBV9	TRBJ1-2	12	-	-	CASSTTGSGYTF	TGTGCCAGCAGCACGACAGGTTCGGGCTACACCTTC
TRBV5-6	TRBJ2-3	17	TRBD2	-	CASSLELAGASTDTQYF	TGTGCCAGCAGCTTGGAACTAGCGGGGGCCAGCACAGATACGCAGTATTTT
TRBV15	TRBJ2-2	16	-	-	CATSRSGGAWTGELFF	TGTGCCACCAGCAGGTCGGGCGGGGCCTGGACCGGGGAGCTGTTTTTT
TRBV4-2	TRBJ2-1	15	TRBD2	once	CASSQKYSGGLKQFF	TGTGCCAGCAGCCAAAAGTATAGCGGGGGCCTGAAGCAGTTCTTC
TRBV19	TRBJ1-4	15	TRBD1	-	CASSIPQGGREKLFF	TGTGCCAGTAGTATCCCACAGGGGGGTCGGGAAAAACTGTTTTTT
TRBV19	TRBJ1-4	16	-	-	CASSIGTEATNEKLFF	TGTGCCAGTAGTATAGGGACAGAAGCAACTAATGAAAAACTGTTTTTT
TRBV30	TRBJ2-7	13	-	few	CAWRRTHPGEQYF	TGTGCCTGGAGGAGGACTCACCCCGGCGAGCAGTACTTC
TRBV19	TRBJ2-7	15	TRBD1	-	CASGSIDRGLGEQYF	TGTGCCAGTGGATCGATTGACAGGGGGCTCGGCGAGCAGTACTTC
TRBV12-5	TRBJ1-1	13	-	few	CACYLGTSPEAFF	TGTGCTTGCTACCTGGGCACTTCGCCTGAAGCTTTCTTT
TRBV6-2/TRBV6-3	TRBJ1-3	16	-	-	CASSRSSLSAGNTIYF	TGTGCCAGCAGTCGAAGCTCACTAAGCGCTGGAAACACCATATATTTT
TRBV5-8	TRBJ1-2	15	TRBD1	-	CASSLQGGAVHGYTF	TGTGCCAGCAGCTTACAGGGGGGCGCCGTGCATGGCTACACCTTC
TRBV7-9	TRBJ2-5	18	TRBD2	-	CASSRRGLAGGPGETQYF	TGTGCCAGCAGCAGGAGAGGACTAGCGGGGGGGCCTGGAGAGACCCAGTACTTC
TRBV18	TRBJ2-5	13	-	-	CASSPGREETQYF	TGTGCCAGCTCACCGGGCAGGGAAGAGACCCAGTACTTC
TRBV2	TRBJ2-3	15	TRBD2	-	CASSPERGAADTQYF	TGTGCCAGCAGCCCGGAGCGGGGGGCAGCAGATACGCAGTATTTT
TRBV19	TRBJ2-3	13	-	-	CASSGLSTDTQYF	TGTGCCAGTAGCGGACTGAGCACAGATACGCAGTATTTT
TRBV14	TRBJ2-7	14	-	-	CASSRGTWSDEQYF	TGTGCCAGCAGCCGGGGCACATGGTCCGACGAGCAGTACTTC
TRBV5-6	TRBJ1-1	15	-	-	CASSLMQTGLAEAFF	TGTGCCAGCAGCTTGATGCAAACAGGTTTGGCTGAAGCTTTCTTT